This T cell receptor (beta chain) was profiled in a study of response to subunit inactivated influenza vaccine. Broader study findings: There was a suggestion from the authors that each seasonal influenza vaccination recruits few new T cells.

V dropped 8 bases and J dropped 1 base, with 11 bases sitting between them. From germline, CDR1 is MDHEN and CDR2 SYDVKM. The CDR3 consists of 13 residues. This clonotype occurred a few times. Antigen: not known. Using its own MiXCR run on the RT-PCR reads, TCRdb lists one record per CDR3 protein. The sample carries more than 200,000 distinct CDR3 sequences, 9% to 15% recorded once. This receptor was obtained from a man aged 50 to 59 who received an inactivated influenza vaccine. The chain uses TRBV28 and TRBJ2-5; D might be TRBD2 (5 bases). The input for sequencing was non-naive T cells sorted from PBMCs, taken 14 to 15 days before vaccination. CDR3 DNA: TGTGCCAGCCTGCCGGGGTCCCAAGAGACCCAGTACTTC. Translation gives CASLPGSQETQYF.